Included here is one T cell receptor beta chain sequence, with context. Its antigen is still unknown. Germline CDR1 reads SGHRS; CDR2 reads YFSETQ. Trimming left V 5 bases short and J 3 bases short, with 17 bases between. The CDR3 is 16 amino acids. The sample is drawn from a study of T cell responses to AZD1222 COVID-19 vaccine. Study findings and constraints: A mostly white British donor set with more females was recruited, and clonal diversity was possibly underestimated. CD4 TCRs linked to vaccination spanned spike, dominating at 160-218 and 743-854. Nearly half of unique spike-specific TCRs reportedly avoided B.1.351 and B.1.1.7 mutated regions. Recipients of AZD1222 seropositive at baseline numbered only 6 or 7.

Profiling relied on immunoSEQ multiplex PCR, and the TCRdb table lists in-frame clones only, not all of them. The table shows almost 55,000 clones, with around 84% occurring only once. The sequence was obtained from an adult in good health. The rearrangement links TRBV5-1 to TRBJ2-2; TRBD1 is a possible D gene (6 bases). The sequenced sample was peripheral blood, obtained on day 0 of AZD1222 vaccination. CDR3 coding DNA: TGCGCCAGCAGTGGGGGCGTCGCCCTGGACACCGGGGAGCTGTTTTTT. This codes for CASSGGVALDTGELFF.